The present entry profiles one T cell receptor beta chain with its context. Its antigen remains unidentified. V lost 4 bases and J lost 0, with 16 bases in between. Germline CDR1 and CDR2: MNHEY and SMNVEV (reference sequence). The CDR3 runs to 16 residues. TCRdb keeps only in-frame clones here, not all; method: immunoSEQ multiplex PCR. The sample has 25,000 to 35,000 clones, roughly 85% seen once. Patients all relapsed after autologous stem cell transplantation, and there was variation in brentuximab vedotin exposure. This record belongs to a study of PD-1 blockade in classical Hodgkin lymphoma. Findings and limits, study-wide: After ASCT, patients who started nivolumab under 1 year later were excluded.

The sample was peripheral blood mononuclear cells (PBMCs), taken before the second cycle of nivolumab. This receptor was identified in a human donor with classical Hodgkin lymphoma. The rearrangement uses TRBV27 and TRBJ2-7; D is possibly TRBD2 (6 bases). The CDR3 bases are TGTGCCAGCAGTTCAAGTTCGGGGGTCCTCTCCTACGAGCAGTACTTC. Translated, it gives CASSSSSGVLSYEQYF.